This is a list of T cell receptor beta chains from one sample in a study of human T cells and chemical hapten exposure. One entry per CDR3 protein results from TCRdb running MiXCR on the RACE reads. The table lists some 400,000 distinct CDR3 sequences, around 5.5% of them singletons. Source: whole blood, taken in connection with sensitization to the hapten diphenylcyclopropenone (DPC). The source of these receptors is a woman in her forties or fifties with alopecia areata. Some clones in this sample may be carry-over from other donors' samples. The CDR3 runs from the conserved cysteine through the conserved F or W. A D gene is named only where the DNA matches it firmly. Size is stated for part of the rows, as once, few or many counts, or as a class when the clone is expanded.

many	TRBJ2-3	TRBV6-2/TRBV6-3	TRBD2	CASRGTSSNTQYF	TGTGCCAGCAGGGGGACTAGCAGCAATACGCAGTATTTT
few	TRBJ2-3	TRBV28	TRBD2	CASSPSTRREGRDTQYF	TGTGCCAGCAGTCCCTCGACTAGGCGGGAGGGCCGAGATACGCAGTATTTT
many	TRBJ2-1	TRBV12-3/TRBV12-4	.	CAINAPSSYNEQFF	TGTGCCATCAACGCCCCCAGCTCCTACAATGAGCAGTTCTTC
.	TRBJ1-1	TRBV11-2	.	CASSLDPGDEAFF	TGTGCCAGCAGCTTAGATCCGGGGGATGAAGCTTTCTTT
few	TRBJ2-3	TRBV7-2	TRBD2	CASRSGRAFTDTQYF	TGTGCCAGCCGTAGCGGGAGGGCCTTCACAGATACGCAGTATTTT
many	TRBJ2-7	TRBV4-2	TRBD2	CASSHEPAGYEQYF	TGTGCCAGCAGCCATGAGCCAGCGGGGTACGAGCAGTACTTC
many	TRBJ2-2	TRBV7-3	.	CASSLNGYTGELFF	TGTGCCAGCAGCTTAAACGGTTACACCGGGGAGCTGTTTTTT
.	TRBJ2-1	TRBV5-5	TRBD1	CASSPGGVSYNEQFF	TGTGCCAGCAGCCCAGGGGGAGTTTCCTACAATGAGCAGTTCTTC
few	TRBJ2-7	TRBV20-1	.	CSARIGGGEQYF	TGCAGTGCTAGAATAGGGGGGGGCGAGCAGTACTTC
many	TRBJ2-3	TRBV2	TRBD2	CASSEAGGMADTQYF	TGTGCCAGCAGTGAAGCGGGGGGGATGGCAGATACGCAGTATTTT